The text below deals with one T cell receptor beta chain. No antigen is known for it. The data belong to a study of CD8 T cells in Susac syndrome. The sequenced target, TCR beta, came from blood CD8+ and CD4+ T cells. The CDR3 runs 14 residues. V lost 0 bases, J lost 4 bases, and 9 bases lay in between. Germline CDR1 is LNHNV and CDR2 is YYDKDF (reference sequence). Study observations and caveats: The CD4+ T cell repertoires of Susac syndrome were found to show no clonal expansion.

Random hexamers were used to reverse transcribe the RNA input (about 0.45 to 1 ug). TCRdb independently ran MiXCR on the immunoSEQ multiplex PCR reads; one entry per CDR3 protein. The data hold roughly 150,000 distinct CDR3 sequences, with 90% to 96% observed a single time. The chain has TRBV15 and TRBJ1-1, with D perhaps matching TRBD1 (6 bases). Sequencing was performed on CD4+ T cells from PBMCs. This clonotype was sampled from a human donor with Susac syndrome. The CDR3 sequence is CATSRDQGRTEAFF. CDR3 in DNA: TGTGCCACCAGCAGAGATCAGGGGCGCACTGAAGCTTTCTTT. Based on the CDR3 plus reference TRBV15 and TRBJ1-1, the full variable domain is DAMVIQNPRYQVTQFGKPVTLSCSQTLNHNVMYWYQQKSSQAPKLLFHYYDKDFNNEADTPDNFQSRRPNTSFCFLDIRSPGLGDTAMYLCATSRDQGRTEAFFGQGTRLTVV.